Sequencing of this TCR beta chain was carried out in a study of blood T cell repertoires in COVID-19. Germline CDR1 reads MGHRA; CDR2 reads YSYEKL. CDR3 length equals 13 residues. V dropped 4 bases and J dropped 6 bases, with 10 bases sitting between them. Only in-frame clones appear in the TCRdb table, and some are missing; sequencing was by immunoSEQ multiplex PCR. In the table there are roughly 500,000 clones, 80% to 90% of which are singletons. The Seattle patients joined while their infection was active and were tracked longitudinally afterward. This rearrangement joins TRBV4-1 to TRBJ1-5; D call uncertain. Sequences were obtained from peripheral blood. This receptor was taken from a man aged 18-30 years with COVID-19, enrolled during active disease. As DNA, the CDR3 is TGCGCCAGCAGCCCCGGTCGGTTTCAGCCCCAGCATTTT. Protein sequence: CASSPGRFQPQHF.